Presented here are 21 T cell receptor beta chains from one specimen sequenced in a study of T cells of healthy individuals. Using its own MiXCR run on the 5' RACE reads, TCRdb lists one record per CDR3 protein. This sample has just over 40,000 distinct CDR3 sequences, with 4% to 5.5% found just once. Source of these receptors: a human donor in good health.

This clonotype occurred many times. This chain joins TRBV7-6 and TRBJ2-1, with D unclear. The CDR3 spans 15 residues. Germline CDR1 reads SGHVS; CDR2 reads FNYEAQ. The V and J ends lost 1 base and 5 bases respectively, with 12 bases between them. CDR3 nucleotides: TGTGCCAGCAGCTTAGAATTCGGCAGCCACAATGAGCAGTTCTTC. This codes for CASSLEFGSHNEQFF.

The CDR3 sequence is CASSDSSRGYNEQFF. The CDR3 DNA reads TGTGCCAGCAGTGACTCTAGCAGGGGGTATAATGAGCAGTTCTTC. The chain is built from TRBV6-4 and TRBJ2-1, with 7 positions matching TRBD1. Germline CDR1 reads MRHNA; CDR2 reads SNTAGT. The ends lost 0 bases at V and 7 bases at J; junction bases unmatched: 6. CDR3 size: 15 residues.

This clonotype was detected ten times or more. The chain carries TRBV20-1 and TRBJ1-5; weak D call: TRBD1 (5 bases). Germline CDR1 and CDR2: DFQATT and SNEGSKA (reference sequence). V lost 5 bases and J 1 base, leaving 9 bases between the germline ends. The CDR3 covers 13 residues. The CDR3 loop is CSAQGVSNQPQHF. CDR3 nucleotides: TGCAGTGCTCAGGGAGTGAGCAATCAGCCCCAGCATTTT.

This clonotype was observed many times. This chain connects TRBV7-9 to TRBJ2-2, with 8 positions matching TRBD1. Unmatched junction bases numbered 9, after V lost 5 bases and J lost 7 bases. The CDR3 has 15 amino acids. In germline, CDR1 is SEHNR, CDR2 FQNEAQ (reference sequence). CDR3 sequence (DNA): TGTGCCAGCAGCCCCGACAGGGGAAGGGGCGGGGAGCTGTTTTTT. This encodes CASSPDRGRGGELFF.

This clonotype has ten or more counts. The CDR3 DNA reads TGTGCCAGCAGTTCCTTGCCTCCTTATCAGGTCAACACTGAAGCTTTCTTT. Translating gives CASSSLPPYQVNTEAFF. The chain carries TRBV6-2 or TRBV6-3 and TRBJ1-1; no clear D gene. CDR1 and CDR2 (germline): MNHEY, SVGEGT. V lost 4 bases to trimming and J lost 2 bases, with 20 bases between them. The CDR3 length is 17 residues.

At least ten counts were recorded for this clonotype. The chain combines TRBV20-1 with TRBJ1-1; D is ambiguous. V lost 0 bases and J lost 0, with 5 bases in between. The CDR3 consists of 13 residues. CDR1 and CDR2 (germline): DFQATT, SNEGSKA (reference sequence). The CDR3 loop is CSARDSLNTEAFF. The CDR3, as DNA: TGCAGTGCTAGAGATAGTCTGAACACTGAAGCTTTCTTT.

This clonotype was counted a few times. V usage is TRBV12-3 or TRBV12-4 and J usage is TRBJ2-2; a weak D match, TRBD2 (5 bases). Between the trimmed V and J ends, which lost 1 base and 6 bases, there was a span of 9 bases. This CDR3 is built from 14 residues. This CDR3 reads CASSLEMRAGELFF. CDR3 DNA: TGTGCCAGCAGTTTAGAGATGAGGGCCGGGGAGCTGTTTTTT.

This clonotype was detected ten times or more. A read error may account for a junction end that differs from germline. V gene TRBV11-2 combines with J gene TRBJ1-3; no firm D call. Germline CDR1 SGHAT, CDR2 FQNNGV. This CDR3 is built from 12 residues. CDR3 bases: TGTGCCAGCAGCTTAGGTGGATACACCATATATTTT. Its translation: CASSLGGYTIYF.

This sequence joins TRBV7-2 and TRBJ2-2; possibly TRBD1 for D (5 bases). V dropped 2 bases and J dropped 0 bases, with 10 bases sitting between them. The length of the CDR3 is 16 residues. The V gene's germline CDR1 is SGHTA and CDR2 FQGNSA. The CDR3 loop reads CASSLFAGTNTGELFF. The CDR3 bases are TGTGCCAGCAGCTTATTTGCAGGGACGAACACCGGGGAGCTGTTTTTT.

This rearrangement joins TRBV19 to TRBJ2-3; the D gene is possibly TRBD1 (5 bases). Looked up from germline, CDR1 is LNHDA and CDR2 is SQIVND (reference sequence). Trimming shortened V by 4 bases and J by 2 bases, and 10 bases separated the two germline ends. The CDR3 contains 14 residues. Here the CDR3 DNA reads TGTGCCAGTAGTACCTGGGGCTCCACAGATACGCAGTATTTT. It yields the protein CASSTWGSTDTQYF.

In its sample, this clonotype was seen many times. This chain uses TRBV4-1 with TRBJ1-1; tentatively, D is TRBD1 (5 bases). The CDR3 sequence is 13 residues long. Germline V gene data show CDR1 as MGHRA and CDR2 as YSYEKL. V was trimmed by 5 bases and J by 5 bases, leaving 12 bases between them. The CDR3 region is CASSFGGGTEAFF. DNA for the CDR3: TGCGCCAGCAGCTTTGGCGGGGGAACTGAAGCTTTCTTT.

In its sample, this clonotype was seen many times. In DNA, the CDR3 is TGCAGTGCTAGAGACCGGAGGGGACTAAGTTCCTACAATGAGCAGTTCTTC. Protein: CSARDRRGLSSYNEQFF. V is TRBV20-1 and J is TRBJ2-1, with 7 bases that match TRBD2. The germline V gene has CDR1 DFQATT and CDR2 SNEGSKA (reference sequence). V gave up 0 bases and J gave up 1 base; unmatched junction bases: 9. This CDR3 has 17 amino acids.

On this clonotype: Given a much more abundant clone one base away, this may be a read error. The chain recombines TRBV30 with TRBJ1-1; no clear D. Germline CDR1 and CDR2: GTSNPN and SVGIG (reference sequence). The CDR3 consists of 14 residues. Written as DNA, the CDR3 is TGTGGCTGGAGTGTACGGAGGTTACGGACTGAAGCTTTCTTT. Translation gives CGWSVRRLRTEAFF.

V and J are TRBV20-1 and TRBJ1-5; 8 nucleotides match TRBD1. Trimming at V came to 3 bases and at J to 4 bases, leaving 11 bases not matched to a gene. The CDR3 extends over 16 amino acids. Per germline, CDR1 DFQATT and CDR2 SNEGSKA (reference sequence). As DNA, the CDR3 is TGCAGTGCTAGCTCAGGGGGCGGACAAGCTAATCAGCCCCAGCATTTT. This sequence encodes CSASSGGGQANQPQHF.

This chain uses TRBV29-1 with TRBJ2-3; 9 bases are shared with TRBD2. The ends lost 4 bases at V and 7 bases at J; junction bases unmatched: 12. CDR3 length equals 15 residues. CDR1 and CDR2 (germline): SQVTM, ANQGSEA. Here the CDR3 reads CSVGPGLARLYTQYF. In nucleotides, the CDR3 is TGCAGCGTTGGCCCGGGACTAGCAAGACTTTATACGCAGTATTTT.

In this sample, this clonotype turned up many times. The chain recombines TRBV20-1 with TRBJ2-7; perhaps TRBD2 as D (6 bases). Trimming removed 6 bases from V and 2 bases from J, with 20 bases in between. From germline, CDR1 is DFQATT and CDR2 SNEGSKA (reference sequence). This CDR3 is 15 amino acids long. DNA for the CDR3: TGCAGTGCGACTTATATTATTGGCGGGGCCTACGAGCAGTACTTC. Its translation is CSATYIIGGAYEQYF.

This clonotype was recorded many times. Here the CDR3 reads CASSPEGLSNTEAFF. CDR3 in DNA: TGTGCCAGCAGTCCGGAGGGTTTATCGAACACTGAAGCTTTCTTT. This chain uses TRBV6-1 with TRBJ1-1; D is undetermined. V was trimmed by 5 bases and J by 1 base, leaving 14 bases between them. The CDR3 has 15 amino acids. Looked up from germline, CDR1 is MNHNS and CDR2 is SASEGT.

This clonotype occurred a few times. The V and J genes are TRBV7-8 and TRBJ2-1; D might be TRBD1 (6 bases). From germline, CDR1 is SGHVS and CDR2 FQNEAQ. This CDR3 contains 13 residues. V gave up 5 bases and J gave up 9 bases, with 14 bases separating them. The CDR3 loop reads CASSLIRGGEQFF. The DNA for the CDR3 is TGTGCCAGCAGCCTTATCAGGGGCGGTGAGCAGTTCTTC.

This clonotype was counted many times. The gene calls are TRBV11-3 and TRBJ2-5; possibly TRBD2 for D (5 bases). CDR1 is SGHNT, CDR2 YENEEA, per germline. CDR3 length: 17 residues. V lost 6 bases and J 5 bases, leaving 25 bases between the germline ends. In DNA, the CDR3 is TGTGCCAGCAGTGAAGGCGGGCCCAGTACTAGAGGGGAGACCCAGTACTTC. Protein: CASSEGGPSTRGETQYF.

This clonotype was detected ten times or more. The chain uses TRBV28 and TRBJ2-5; possible D gene TRBD2, 6 bases. Trimming left V 0 bases short and J 1 base short, with 9 bases between. CDR1 is MDHEN and CDR2 is SYDVKM in the germline V gene. The CDR3 totals 15 residues. CDR3 loop: CASSLWGLFQETQYF. The CDR3 DNA follows: TGTGCCAGCAGTTTATGGGGACTCTTCCAAGAGACCCAGTACTTC.

This clonotype was seen repeatedly, ten times or more. The chain has TRBV4-2 and TRBJ1-6; no firm D call. Deletions cut 1 base from V and 13 bases from J, with 14 bases between. The CDR3 is made up of 14 amino acids. Germline CDR1 LGHNA, CDR2 YNFKEQ. The CDR3 is CASSQVPGFGPLHF. CDR3 nucleotide sequence: TGTGCCAGCAGCCAAGTTCCAGGATTCGGTCCCCTCCACTTT.